The 17 T cell receptor beta chains below come from one sample, sequenced in a study of blood T cell repertoires in COVID-19. Here immunoSEQ multiplex PCR was the method, and the copy in TCRdb shows in-frame clones only, minus some. The repertoire includes tens of thousands of clones, roughly four fifths of them detected once, and roughly 1.9% sits in the top ten. Sequenced input: peripheral blood. These TCRs come from a woman aged 55-75 years with acute or convalescent COVID-19.

The rearrangement uses TRBV6-6 and TRBJ1-1, with 7 nucleotides matching TRBD1. The germline V gene has CDR1 MNHNY and CDR2 SVGAGI (reference sequence). This CDR3 region has 15 residues. V trimming: 2 bases; J trimming: 3 bases; junction bases outside the gene matches: 6. This CDR3 reads CASSYLSTGDTEAFF. Written as DNA, the CDR3 is TGTGCCAGCAGTTACCTGTCAACAGGGGACACTGAAGCTTTCTTT.

The chain couples TRBV29-1 to TRBJ2-7, with 7 positions matching TRBD1. Germline CDR1 is SQVTM and CDR2 is ANQGSEA. This CDR3 contains 13 residues. V trimming: 7 bases; J trimming: 5 bases; junction bases outside the gene matches: 11. The CDR3 loop reads CSALTTGRHEQYF. CDR3 DNA sequence: TGCAGCGCCCTGACGACAGGGCGCCACGAGCAGTACTTC.

This clone was picked up one time. The rearrangement joins TRBV5-1 to TRBJ1-1; possibly TRBD1 for D (6 bases). Germline V CDR1 and CDR2: SGHRS, YFSETQ. The CDR3 has 15 amino acids. V lost 0 bases, J lost 4 bases, and 13 bases lay in between. The CDR3 nucleotides read TGCGCCAGCAGCTTGGTAGGCCAGGGGACCACTGAAGCTTTCTTT. Its translation is CASSLVGQGTTEAFF.

The CDR3 region is CSVLTGTQYF. CDR3 bases: TGCAGCGTTCTCACGGGTACGCAGTATTTT. This rearrangement joins TRBV29-1 to TRBJ2-3; D gene uncertain. The CDR3 is made up of 10 amino acids. The V end lost 5 bases, the J end lost 8 bases, and 8 bases lay between the germline ends. Germline V gene sequence: CDR1 SQVTM, CDR2 ANQGSEA.

This chain connects TRBV9 to TRBJ2-2; 9 nucleotides agree with TRBD1. The length of the CDR3 is 16 residues. Germline V gene data show CDR1 as SGDLS and CDR2 as YYNGEE. V gave up 2 bases and J gave up 5 bases; unmatched junction bases: 7. The CDR3 coding sequence is TGTGCCAGCAGCGTGGCGACAGGGGGGATGACCGGGGAGCTGTTTTTT. It is translated as CASSVATGGMTGELFF.

This rearrangement joins TRBV30 to TRBJ2-2; 9 bases align to TRBD1. The CDR3 runs 18 residues. Germline CDR1 is GTSNPN and CDR2 is SVGIG (reference sequence). With V trimmed by 0 bases and J by 6 bases, 14 bases remained unmatched. This chain's CDR3 is CAWSVWDWTGVGAGELFF. CDR3 nucleotides: TGTGCCTGGAGTGTATGGGACTGGACAGGGGTCGGCGCCGGGGAGCTGTTTTTT.

The CDR3: CASSHPGSHSLQETQYF. DNA for the CDR3: TGTGCCAGCAGCCACCCGGGGTCTCACTCACTTCAAGAGACCCAGTACTTC. The J gene is TRBJ2-5, the V gene TRBV7-6, with a tentative D call TRBD2 (5 bases). The V gene's germline CDR1 is SGHVS and CDR2 FNYEAQ. The CDR3 is made up of 17 amino acids. The V end was cut by 5 bases, the J end by 2 bases, with 21 bases between.

The rearrangement joins TRBV19 to TRBJ1-5; TRBD1 might be the D (5 bases). The V end lost 6 bases, the J end lost 7 bases, and 19 bases lay between the germline ends. Germline CDR1 is LNHDA and CDR2 is SQIVND (reference sequence). There are 15 residues in the CDR3. The CDR3 reads CASSSNVGGPQPQHF. In DNA, the CDR3 is TGTGCCAGTAGCTCCAACGTCGGGGGTCCGCAGCCCCAGCATTTT.

The chain joins TRBV5-1 to TRBJ2-6; 7 bases fit TRBD1. Germline V gives CDR1 SGHRS, CDR2 YFSETQ. V shed 5 bases and J 1 base; nucleotides not matched to a gene: 6. This CDR3 is 16 amino acids long. CDR3 nucleotides: TGCGCCAGCAGGGGACAGTTTAGTTCTGGGGCCAACGTCCTGACTTTC. Protein product: CASRGQFSSGANVLTF.

The V gene is TRBV5-4, the J gene TRBJ2-1; 14 nucleotides agree with TRBD2. V was clipped by 4 bases and J by 2 bases; unmatched bases: 11. The CDR3 is made up of 19 amino acids. Germline V gives CDR1 SGHNT, CDR2 YYREEE (reference sequence). This chain's CDR3 is CASSEGTSGGPNPYNEQFF. CDR3 nucleotides: TGTGCCAGCAGCGAGGGGACTAGCGGGGGACCAAACCCCTACAATGAGCAGTTCTTC.

This chain links TRBV18 with TRBJ1-4; TRBD1 aligns across 7 bases. The CDR3 extends over 14 amino acids. Germline lookup yields CDR1 KGHSH and CDR2 LQKENI. J was trimmed by 8 bases and V by 3 bases; bases with no gene match: 6. The chain's CDR3 is CASSPPGGNEKLFF. CDR3 nucleotides: TGTGCCAGCTCACCGCCAGGGGGTAACGAAAAACTGTTTTTT.

The chain employs TRBV14 and TRBJ2-7; 9 bases line up with TRBD1. Germline V CDR1 and CDR2: SGHDN, FVKESK. J gave up 0 bases and V 3 bases, and 12 bases lay outside the gene matches. The CDR3 spans 18 residues. The CDR3 loop reads CASSHGKSNRGLSYEQYF. The CDR3 DNA follows: TGTGCCAGCAGCCACGGGAAATCGAACAGGGGGCTCTCCTACGAGCAGTACTTC.

The V call is TRBV11-2, the J call TRBJ2-7, with a tentative D call TRBD2 (5 bases). The germline CDR1 and CDR2 sequences are SGHAT and FQNNGV. Between the trimmed V and J ends, which lost 4 bases and 3 bases, there was a span of 7 bases. The CDR3 runs 12 residues. The CDR3 spells CASSYGVYEQYF. DNA of the CDR3: TGTGCCAGCAGCTACGGGGTCTACGAGCAGTACTTC.

This clone was seen a single time. The chain employs TRBV5-6 and TRBJ1-2; 10 bases are a match to TRBD1. V trimming: 3 bases; J trimming: 6 bases; junction bases outside the gene matches: 5. The CDR3 covers 14 residues. The V gene's germline CDR1 is SGHDT and CDR2 YYEEEE. CDR3: CASSWGTGADGYTF. The CDR3 DNA reads TGTGCCAGCAGCTGGGGGACAGGGGCGGATGGCTACACCTTC.

CDR3 sequence reads: CASSPRQPTGELFF. CDR3 coding DNA: TGTGCCAGCAGCCCCCGACAGCCCACCGGGGAGCTGTTTTTT. The chain is built from TRBV7-9 and TRBJ2-2, with a weak D call TRBD1 (5 bases). Trimming took 5 bases from V and 4 from J, leaving 11 bases between them. Germline lookup yields CDR1 SEHNR and CDR2 FQNEAQ (reference sequence). The CDR3 extends over 14 amino acids.

This clone was detected once. The chain employs TRBV19 and TRBJ1-5; TRBD1 matches 9 bases. This CDR3 is built from 15 residues. Germline CDR1 reads LNHDA; CDR2 reads SQIVND (reference sequence). V lost 3 bases to trimming and J lost 7 bases; unmatched junction nucleotides: 7. CDR3 residues: CASSMGQGGGQPQHF. In DNA form, the CDR3 reads TGTGCCAGTAGTATGGGACAGGGAGGCGGACAGCCCCAGCATTTT.

The gene calls are TRBV12-3 or TRBV12-4 and TRBJ1-5, with a weak D call TRBD1 (5 bases). The CDR3 runs 12 residues. Trimming pared 6 bases from V and 7 bases from J, leaving 10 bases between. In nucleotides, the CDR3 is TGTGCCAGCAGGTCAGGGATGCAGCCCCAGCATTTT. It yields the protein CASRSGMQPQHF.